This T cell receptor beta chain was sequenced during a study of shared clonotypes between healthy human individuals. The assay was immunoSEQ multiplex PCR, and TCRdb's table has in-frame clones only and misses some. This repertoire shows about 1.1 million clones, around 77% found once; its top ten account for about 0.94%. Trimming removed 5 bases at V and 3 bases at J, with 10 bases between. This CDR3 spans 13 amino acids. CDR1 and CDR2 from the germline V gene are SGHVS and FQNEAQ. This clonotype was sampled from a man between 18 and 35 years old in good health. Some clones in this sample may be carry-over from other donors' samples. The genes are TRBV7-8 and TRBJ1-1, with D perhaps TRBD1 (6 bases). Specimen: memory CD4+ T cells from PBMCs. Regarding subset: CD45RA-negative fraction. CDR3 protein: CASSGRQDTEAFF. The CDR3 bases are TGTGCCAGCAGCGGGAGACAGGACACTGAAGCTTTCTTT. Filled out from reference TRBV7-8 and TRBJ1-1, the complete variable domain reads GAGVSQSPRYKVAKRGQDVALRCDPISGHVSLFWYQQALGQGPEFLTYFQNEAQLDKSGLPSDRFFAERPEGSVSTLKIQRTQQEDSAVYLCASSGRQDTEAFFGQGTRLTVV.